The 20 T cell receptor beta chains listed next were all sequenced from one sample in a study of blood T cells in healthy people across ages. Primed by a sample-barcoded 5' primer and a J-beta primer mix, a second PCR proceeded for 7 to 11 cycles. TCRdb recomputed calls from the 5' RACE reads with MiXCR, one row per CDR3 protein. The sample lists hundreds of thousands of distinct CDR3 sequences; roughly 50% were seen once. The sequenced material came from blood. These receptors all come from a man under 40 in good health.

The chain recombines TRBV7-9 with TRBJ2-7; the D is unclear. The DNA matches TRBJ2-5 better at its end, which makes the J call doubtful. The CDR3 loop spans 17 amino acids. Per the germline V gene, CDR1 is SEHNR and CDR2 is FQNEAQ (reference sequence). The CDR3 coding sequence is TGTGCCAGCAGCTTCCCGGCAGGAGCCCTCCTTGAAGAGACCCAGTACTTC. It codes for CASSFPAGALLEETQYF.

This clonotype has a handful of counts. The chain links TRBV3-1 to TRBJ2-7; 8 nucleotides line up with TRBD1. Germline CDR1 and CDR2: LGHDT and YNNKEL (reference sequence). The trim removed 5 bases at V and 3 bases at J, leaving 6 bases unmatched. This CDR3 is 14 amino acids long. The CDR3 region is CASSERQGSYEQYF. As DNA, the CDR3 is TGTGCCAGCAGCGAACGACAGGGGAGCTACGAGCAGTACTTC.

This clonotype was found a few times. The CDR3 bases are TGTGCCAGCAGCTGGGGACTAGCGGCCTACGAGCAGTACTTC. As protein: CASSWGLAAYEQYF. The gene calls are TRBV7-2 and TRBJ2-7; 11 nucleotides align to TRBD2. This CDR3 has 14 residues. Germline-derived CDR1 and CDR2 are SGHTA and FQGNSA. V dropped 4 bases and J dropped 2; count of bases not matched to a gene: 1.

V usage is TRBV6-6 and J usage is TRBJ2-6; the D is unclear. The CDR3 is 14 amino acids. Germline V gene data show CDR1 as MNHNY and CDR2 as SVGAGI (reference sequence). V was pared by 4 bases and J by 4 bases, with 8 bases between. The CDR3 sequence is CASSSDGGANVLTF. CDR3 nucleotide sequence: TGTGCCAGCAGTTCTGATGGGGGGGCCAACGTCCTGACTTTC.

A few counts support this clonotype. The V call is TRBV10-3, the J call TRBJ1-2, with D maybe TRBD1 (6 bases). Trimming shortened V by 0 bases and J by 3 bases, and 11 bases separated the two germline ends. The CDR3 totals 15 residues. Germline V CDR1 and CDR2: ENHRY, SYGVKD. In DNA form, the CDR3 reads TGTGCCATCAGTGAGTCGCGGGGGCTTTACTATGGCTACACCTTC. This translates into CAISESRGLYYGYTF.

The chain joins TRBV5-1 to TRBJ2-3; D remains unclear. Germline assignment: CDR1 SGHRS and CDR2 YFSETQ. V gave up 4 bases and J gave up 4 bases, with 13 bases separating them. There are 14 residues in the CDR3. The CDR3 coding sequence is TGCGCCAGCAGCAGCGCTAAATTAGCAGATACGCAGTATTTT. Its translation is CASSSAKLADTQYF.

The chain couples TRBV11-3 to TRBJ2-7, with D perhaps TRBD1 (5 bases). V lost 1 base to trimming and J lost 4 bases, with 14 bases between them. Germline CDR1 SGHNT, CDR2 YENEEA. CDR3 size: 15 residues. In DNA, the CDR3 is TGTGCCAGCAGCTTAGCCGGCGGCAGGGATTACGAGCAGTACTTC. Protein: CASSLAGGRDYEQYF.

The chain couples TRBV20-1 to TRBJ2-1, with 11 bases aligning to TRBD2. CDR3 size: 17 residues. Unmatched junction bases numbered 17, after V lost 5 bases and J lost 8 bases. The germline CDR1 and CDR2 sequences are DFQATT and SNEGSKA (reference sequence). CDR3 coding DNA: TGCAGTGCTCTTCGCTGGGTCCCGGGACTAGCGGAACATGAGCAGTTCTTC. Amino acid sequence: CSALRWVPGLAEHEQFF.

A note on this clonotype: Sequence at one end of the junction differs from germline and may be a read error. The chain joins TRBV27 to TRBJ1-2, with D possibly matching TRBD1 (5 bases). Germline CDR1 and CDR2: MNHEY and SMNVEV (reference sequence). The CDR3 sequence is 14 residues long. This CDR3 reads CASSFSPGTYGYTF. CDR3 DNA sequence: TGTGCCAGCAGTTTCAGCCCTGGGACGTATGGCTACACCTTT.

This clonotype was detected once. Mismatch with germline at one junction end may stem from a read error. The chain couples TRBV29-1 to TRBJ2-5, with TRBD1 as a possible D gene (6 bases). The germline V gene encodes CDR1 SQVTM and CDR2 ANQGSEA. The CDR3 extends over 14 amino acids. The CDR3 DNA reads TGCAGCGTTATCCACAGGGATCCAAGGGAGACCCTGTACTTC. Translated: CSVIHRDPRETLYF.

This clonotype was picked up a small number of times. The chain combines TRBV6-5 with TRBJ2-7; TRBD2 matches 10 bases. CDR3 length: 17 residues. From germline, CDR1 is MNHEY and CDR2 SVGAGI. The ends lost 0 bases at V and 3 bases at J; junction bases unmatched: 8. The CDR3: CASSYSRRTSGYYEQYF. The DNA for the CDR3 is TGTGCCAGCAGTTACTCGAGACGGACTAGCGGATACTACGAGCAGTACTTC.

This sequence joins TRBV25-1 and TRBJ1-6; no reliable D call. CDR1 and CDR2 (germline): MGHDK, SYGVNS. The CDR3 length is 14 residues. V was clipped by 9 bases and J by 0 bases, with 9 bases between them. The CDR3 sequence is CASSISSYNSPLHF. The DNA of the CDR3 is TGTGCCAGTTCCATTAGCTCCTATAATTCACCCCTCCACTTT.

This clonotype was seen a few times. The chain recombines TRBV28 with TRBJ2-7; TRBD2 matches at 12 bases. Looked up from germline, CDR1 is MDHEN and CDR2 is SYDVKM. The CDR3 covers 18 residues. Trimming removed 8 bases from V and 7 bases from J; junction bases left unmatched: 21. The CDR3 here is CASYRGTSGRYPLKEQYF. The CDR3 region has the DNA TGTGCCAGCTACAGAGGGACTAGCGGGCGCTACCCCCTGAAGGAGCAGTACTTC.

This clonotype was seen once. Germline is not matched at one junction end, which may reflect a read error. The J gene is TRBJ2-6, the V gene TRBV12-3 or TRBV12-4; D possibly corresponds to TRBD1 (5 bases). The CDR3 totals 15 residues. The CDR3 sequence is CASCLGDSGANVLTF. CDR3 DNA: TGTGCCAGCTGTTTAGGGGACTCTGGGGCCAACGTCCTGACTTTC.

The chain joins TRBV7-2 to TRBJ2-7; 8 bases match TRBD2. The junction had 12 bases not matched to a gene; V was cut back by 6 bases and J by 5 bases. Germline V CDR1 and CDR2: SGHTA, FQGNSA. The CDR3 length is 15 residues. CDR3 sequence reads: CASRERSGRADEQYF. DNA of the CDR3: TGTGCCAGCAGAGAACGAAGCGGGAGAGCCGACGAGCAGTACTTC.

V is TRBV5-1 and J is TRBJ1-2; unclear D gene. The CDR3 is 14 residues long. CDR1 and CDR2 (germline): SGHRS, YFSETQ. Trimming cost V 3 bases and J 3 bases, with 12 bases left between them. CDR3 in DNA: TGCGCCAGCAGCTGGAGCTCCCCTTACTATGGCTACACCTTC. Residues: CASSWSSPYYGYTF. The full variable domain, completed using reference TRBV5-1 and TRBJ1-2, is KAGVTQTPRYLIKTRGQQVTLSCSPISGHRSVSWYQQTPGQGLQFLFEYFSETQRNKGNFPGRFSGRQFSNSRSEMNVSTLELGDSALYLCASSWSSPYYGYTFGSGTRLTVV.

The genes are TRBV10-3 and TRBJ2-1; D is possibly TRBD2 (5 bases). The CDR3 covers 15 residues. V dropped 4 bases and J dropped 10 bases, with 20 bases sitting between them. CDR1 and CDR2 from the germline V gene are ENHRY and SYGVKD. The CDR3 DNA reads as TGTGCCATCAGTGGCGTGAGGGCTGCCGCGGCGGAGCAGTTCTTC. This sequence encodes CAISGVRAAAAEQFF.

This clonotype was seen a handful of times. V and J are TRBV4-2 and TRBJ2-3; TRBD2 aligns across 9 bases. Germline lookup yields CDR1 LGHNA and CDR2 YNFKEQ. V was clipped by 2 bases and J by 2 bases; unmatched bases: 5. The CDR3 is 16 residues long. CDR3 in amino acids: CASSQQLAGYTDTQYF. The CDR3 DNA follows: TGTGCCAGCAGCCAACAGCTAGCGGGGTACACAGATACGCAGTATTTT.

CDR3 sequence: CASSLSGGVSEQFF. CDR3 coding DNA: TGCGCCAGCAGCTTGAGCGGGGGGGTGAGTGAGCAGTTCTTC. The rearrangement joins TRBV5-1 to TRBJ2-1, with 10 bases lining up with TRBD2. The CDR3 covers 14 residues. Germline loops: CDR1 SGHRS, CDR2 YFSETQ. V shed 1 base, J shed 9 bases, and the junction held 4 bases outside the gene matches. Full variable domain (rest looked up from reference TRBV5-1 and TRBJ2-1): KAGVTQTPRYLIKTRGQQVTLSCSPISGHRSVSWYQQTPGQGLQFLFEYFSETQRNKGNFPGRFSGRQFSNSRSEMNVSTLELGDSALYLCASSLSGGVSEQFFGPGTRLTVL.

This clonotype has only a few counts. The gene calls are TRBV7-2 and TRBJ2-1, with TRBD2 matching over 7 bases. This CDR3 is 14 amino acids long. The junction had 7 bases not matched to a gene; V was cut back by 5 bases and J by 6 bases. CDR1 is SGHTA and CDR2 is FQGNSA in the germline V gene. CDR3 DNA sequence: TGTGCCAGCAGCACCGGACTAGTTGGCAATGAGCAGTTCTTC. Amino acid sequence: CASSTGLVGNEQFF.